Sequencing of this T cell receptor beta chain was carried out in a study of blood T cell repertoires in COVID-19. Original processing notes: Reference gene primers were amplified, and this amplification served to estimate nucleated cell counts. Assay used: immunoSEQ multiplex PCR; TCRdb lists only in-frame clones, some missing. From that table come the V and J calls and clone size; the DNA was used to work out D and trimming. Of some 230,000 clones in the sample, more than 75% were seen once. Germline assignment: CDR1 MDHEN and CDR2 SYDVKM. The V and J ends lost 3 bases and 3 bases, in that order; junction bases with no gene match: 18. This CDR3 has 19 amino acids.

Sequences were obtained from peripheral blood. V is TRBV28 and J is TRBJ2-5, with 8 bases lining up with TRBD2. The receptor comes from a man in his forties or fifties with acute or convalescent COVID-19. CDR3 amino acids: CASSLDRQLAGPTKETQYF. The DNA for the CDR3 is TGTGCCAGCAGTTTGGACAGACAGCTAGCGGGTCCCACCAAAGAGACCCAGTACTTC.